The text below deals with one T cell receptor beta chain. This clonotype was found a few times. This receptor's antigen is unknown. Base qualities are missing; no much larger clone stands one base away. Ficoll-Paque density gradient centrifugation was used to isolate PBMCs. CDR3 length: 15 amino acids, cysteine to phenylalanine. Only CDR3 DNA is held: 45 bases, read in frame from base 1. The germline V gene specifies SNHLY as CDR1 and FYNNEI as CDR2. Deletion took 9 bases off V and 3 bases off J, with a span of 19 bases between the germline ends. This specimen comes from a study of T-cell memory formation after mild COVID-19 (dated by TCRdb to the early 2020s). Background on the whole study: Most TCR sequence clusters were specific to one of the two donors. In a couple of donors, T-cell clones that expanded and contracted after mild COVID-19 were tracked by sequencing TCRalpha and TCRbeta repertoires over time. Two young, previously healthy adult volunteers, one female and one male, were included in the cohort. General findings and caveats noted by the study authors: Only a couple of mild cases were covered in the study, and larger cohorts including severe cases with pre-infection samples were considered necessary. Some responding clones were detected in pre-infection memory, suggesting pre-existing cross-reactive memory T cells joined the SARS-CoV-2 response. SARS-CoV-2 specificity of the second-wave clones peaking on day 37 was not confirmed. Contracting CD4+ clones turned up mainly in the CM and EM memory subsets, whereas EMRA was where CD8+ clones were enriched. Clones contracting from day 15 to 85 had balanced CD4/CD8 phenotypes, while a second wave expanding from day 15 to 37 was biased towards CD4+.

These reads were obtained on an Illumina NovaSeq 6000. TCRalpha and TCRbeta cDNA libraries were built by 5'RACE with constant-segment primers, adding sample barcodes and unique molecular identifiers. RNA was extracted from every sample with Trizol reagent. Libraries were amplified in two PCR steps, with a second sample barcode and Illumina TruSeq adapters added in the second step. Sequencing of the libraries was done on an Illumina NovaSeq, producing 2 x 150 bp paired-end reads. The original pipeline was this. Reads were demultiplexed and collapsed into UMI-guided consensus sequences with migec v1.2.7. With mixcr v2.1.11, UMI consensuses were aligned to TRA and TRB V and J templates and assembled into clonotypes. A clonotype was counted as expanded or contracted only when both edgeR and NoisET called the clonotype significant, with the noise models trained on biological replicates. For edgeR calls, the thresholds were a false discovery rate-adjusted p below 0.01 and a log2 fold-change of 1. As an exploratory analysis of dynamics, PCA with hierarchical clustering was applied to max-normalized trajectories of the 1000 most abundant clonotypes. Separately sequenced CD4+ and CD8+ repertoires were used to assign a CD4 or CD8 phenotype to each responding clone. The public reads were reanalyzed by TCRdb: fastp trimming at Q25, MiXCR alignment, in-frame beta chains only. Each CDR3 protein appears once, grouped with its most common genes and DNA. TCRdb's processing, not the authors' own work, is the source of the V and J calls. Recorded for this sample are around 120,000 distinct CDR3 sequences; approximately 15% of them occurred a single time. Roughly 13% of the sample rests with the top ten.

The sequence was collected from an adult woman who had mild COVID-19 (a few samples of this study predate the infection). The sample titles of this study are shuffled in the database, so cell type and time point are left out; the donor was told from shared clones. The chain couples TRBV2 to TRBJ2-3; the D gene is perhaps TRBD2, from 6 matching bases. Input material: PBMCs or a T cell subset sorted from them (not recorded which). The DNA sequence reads TGTGCCAGGGCGGGACTTCCTGATAGAACAGATACGCAGTATTTT. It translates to CARAGLPDRTDTQYF.